Below are 26 T cell receptor beta chains sequenced from a single sample in a study of blood T cell repertoires in COVID-19. Profiling relied on immunoSEQ multiplex PCR, and the TCRdb table lists in-frame clones only, not all of them. The sample consists of about 250,000 clones, 75% to 85% of them appearing once. The specimen sequenced was peripheral blood. The source of these receptors is a woman in her 70s with acute or convalescent COVID-19.

The chain employs TRBV2 and TRBJ1-4; 9 bases match TRBD1. The CDR3 covers 15 residues. V shed 7 bases and J 3 bases; nucleotides not matched to a gene: 6. CDR1 is SNHLY and CDR2 is FYNNEI in the germline V gene. CDR3 amino acids: CASTGQGVANEKLFF. As DNA, the CDR3 is TGTGCCAGCACGGGACAGGGCGTAGCTAATGAAAAACTGTTTTTT.

The chain carries TRBV5-5 and TRBJ2-5, with D perhaps TRBD1 (6 bases). Germline V CDR1 and CDR2: SGHKS, YYEKEE (reference sequence). V shed 0 bases and J shed 0 bases, with 18 bases lying between them. This CDR3 has 18 residues. The CDR3 loop is CASSLGATGTPNQETQYF. As DNA, the CDR3 is TGTGCCAGCAGCTTGGGGGCGACCGGGACACCAAACCAAGAGACCCAGTACTTC.

The gene calls are TRBV2 and TRBJ1-1; TRBD1 might be the D (6 bases). The V and J ends lost 6 bases and 10 bases respectively, with 15 bases between them. Germline V gene data show CDR1 as SNHLY and CDR2 as FYNNEI. The CDR3 extends over 12 amino acids. CDR3 in amino acids: CASRAGGLGAFF. The CDR3 DNA follows: TGTGCCAGCAGGGCCGGGGGGCTTGGAGCTTTCTTT.

The rearrangement links TRBV7-9 to TRBJ1-6; 7 bases fit TRBD1. With 6 bases clipped from V and 7 bases from J, the junction kept 6 bases outside the gene matches. This CDR3 is 14 amino acids long. Germline assignment: CDR1 SEHNR and CDR2 FQNEAQ (reference sequence). The CDR3: CASRTGTENSPLHF. The CDR3 region has the DNA TGTGCCAGCAGAACCGGGACAGAGAATTCACCCCTCCACTTT.

The gene calls are TRBV20-1 and TRBJ1-1, with D uncertain. Trimming stripped 3 bases from V and 0 bases from J, with 8 bases between. CDR3 size: 13 residues. The V gene's germline CDR1 is DFQATT and CDR2 SNEGSKA (reference sequence). The CDR3: CSASWQVNTEAFF. CDR3 nucleotides: TGCAGTGCTAGTTGGCAGGTGAACACTGAAGCTTTCTTT.

The table lists this clone with a few counts. The rearrangement links TRBV5-1 to TRBJ1-6; 10 positions match TRBD1. Germline trimming cut 4 bases from V and 9 bases from J; bases unmatched to any gene: 7. The CDR3 runs 15 residues. Germline V gene lookup returns CDR1 SGHRS and CDR2 YFSETQ. The DNA for the CDR3 is TGCGCCAGCAGCGCCAAGGGACAGGGGTCTTCACCCCTCCACTTT. Translation: CASSAKGQGSSPLHF.

The genes are TRBV2 and TRBJ1-4; 10 bases fit TRBD1. The CDR3 loop spans 18 amino acids. The germline gives CDR1 SNHLY, CDR2 FYNNEI. Trimming cost V 5 bases and J 0 bases; bases outside gene matches: 9. Here the CDR3 reads CASSTGTGVGATNEKLFF. The CDR3 nucleotides read TGTGCCAGCAGTACCGGGACAGGGGTCGGGGCAACTAATGAAAAACTGTTTTTT.

This clone was picked up a small number of times. The chain couples TRBV7-9 to TRBJ1-1; 7 bases fit TRBD1. The CDR3 has 15 residues. CDR1 is SEHNR, CDR2 FQNEAQ, per germline (reference sequence). Trimming took 4 bases from V and 0 from J; bases not matched to a gene: 5. This chain's CDR3 is CASSWDSAMNTEAFF. The CDR3, as DNA: TGTGCCAGCAGCTGGGACAGCGCTATGAACACTGAAGCTTTCTTT.

The chain couples TRBV6-2 or TRBV6-3 to TRBJ2-3, with D possibly TRBD2 on 6 matching bases. CDR1 and CDR2 (germline): MNHEY, SVGEGT. The V end lost 0 bases, the J end lost 2 bases, and 12 bases lay between the germline ends. The CDR3 extends over 16 amino acids. DNA for the CDR3: TGTGCCAGCAGTTACTCGAGAGGCGGGAACACAGATACGCAGTATTTT. This encodes CASSYSRGGNTDTQYF.

V gene TRBV5-1 combines with J gene TRBJ1-6; D is uncertain. The CDR3 sequence is 16 residues long. Per germline, CDR1 SGHRS and CDR2 YFSETQ. Deletions cut 4 bases from V and 7 bases from J, with 18 bases between. CDR3 nucleotides: TGCGCCAGCAGCCAGAGGGCCGACCCGAGGAATTCACCCCTCCACTTT. Its protein is CASSQRADPRNSPLHF.

The chain is built from TRBV18 and TRBJ1-2, with 8 bases identical to TRBD1. This CDR3 comprises 15 residues. Germline lookup yields CDR1 KGHSH and CDR2 LQKENI. V gave up 4 bases and J gave up 6 bases; unmatched junction bases: 10. CDR3 sequence: CASSRTGNSDDGYTF. In DNA, the CDR3 is TGTGCCAGCTCACGGACAGGGAACTCAGATGATGGCTACACCTTC.

The gene calls are TRBV4-2 and TRBJ2-3, with 8 bases aligning to TRBD2. Germline V lookup: CDR1 LGHNA, CDR2 YNFKEQ. The V and J ends lost 3 bases and 2 bases, in that order; junction bases with no gene match: 10. The CDR3 sequence is 17 residues long. The CDR3 spells CASSQDIAGTHTDTQYF. The CDR3 nucleotides read TGTGCCAGCAGCCAGGATATAGCGGGGACCCACACAGATACGCAGTATTTT.

The rearrangement uses TRBV4-1 and TRBJ1-2; tentatively, D is TRBD1 (5 bases). The CDR3 is 15 residues long. Germline V gene data show CDR1 as MGHRA and CDR2 as YSYEKL. Between the trimmed V and J ends, which lost 4 bases and 3 bases, there was a span of 15 bases. The CDR3 protein is CASSLPRGGDYGYTF. The CDR3 DNA follows: TGCGCCAGCAGCCTCCCCCGGGGGGGAGACTATGGCTACACCTTC.

This clone was counted only a few times. V usage is TRBV18 and J usage is TRBJ1-5; D ambiguous. From germline, CDR1 is KGHSH and CDR2 LQKENI. The ends were cut back, 1 base at V and 4 bases at J, with 5 bases in the middle. The CDR3 runs to 13 residues. This chain's CDR3 is CASSPQRNQPQHF. The CDR3, as DNA: TGTGCCAGCTCACCACAGAGGAATCAGCCCCAGCATTTT.

The rearrangement joins TRBV7-2 to TRBJ1-1; D is unclear. Trimming cost V 2 bases and J 2 bases, with 9 bases left between them. Germline V gene sequence: CDR1 SGHTA, CDR2 FQGNSA. This CDR3 comprises 14 residues. The chain's CDR3 is CASSLNGLNTEAFF. The CDR3 bases are TGTGCCAGCAGCTTAAATGGCTTAAACACTGAAGCTTTCTTT.

This rearrangement joins TRBV5-1 to TRBJ2-5; 10 bases are a match to TRBD2. The trim removed 0 bases at V and 4 bases at J, leaving 6 bases unmatched. Germline V CDR1 and CDR2: SGHRS, YFSETQ. The CDR3 extends over 16 amino acids. Written as DNA, the CDR3 is TGCGCCAGCAGCTTGGAGGGGACTAGCGACCCAGAGACCCAGTACTTC. This gives the protein CASSLEGTSDPETQYF.

Only a few counts were recorded for this clone. J is TRBJ1-1 and V is TRBV5-4, with D maybe TRBD1 (6 bases). Trimming removed 4 bases from V and 4 bases from J, with 11 bases in between. Looked up from germline, CDR1 is SGHNT and CDR2 is YYREEE (reference sequence). CDR3 length equals 13 residues. The CDR3 region is CASSLGGVTEAFF. The CDR3 bases are TGTGCCAGCAGCCTAGGGGGAGTCACTGAAGCTTTCTTT.

This chain's CDR3 is CASSQEKGVNTGELFF. The CDR3, as DNA: TGCGCCAGCAGCCAAGAAAAGGGAGTTAACACCGGGGAGCTGTTTTTT. The rearrangement uses TRBV4-3 and TRBJ2-2, with a possible D match to TRBD2 (5 bases). There are 16 residues in the CDR3. Germline CDR1 LGHNA, CDR2 YSLEER. The germline V and J ends were trimmed by 0 bases and 2 bases, with 10 bases remaining between them.

The CDR3: CASSLGGYGTDTQYF. CDR3 nucleotides: TGTGCCAGCAGCTTAGGAGGGTACGGGACAGATACGCAGTATTTT. The chain has TRBV7-7 and TRBJ2-3; D possibly corresponds to TRBD2 (5 bases). Trimming left V 1 base short and J 3 bases short, with 11 bases between. The CDR3 has 15 amino acids. Germline V gene data show CDR1 as SSHAT and CDR2 as FNYEAQ (reference sequence).

This chain connects TRBV7-2 to TRBJ2-7, with 9 bases aligning to TRBD1. The CDR3 totals 15 residues. Losses at the gene ends were 5 bases for V and 2 bases for J; bases not matched to a gene: 7. CDR1 and CDR2 from the germline V gene are SGHTA and FQGNSA. The CDR3 DNA sequence: TGTGCCAGCAGCAGCGGGACAGGGTTCGCCTACGAGCAGTACTTC. This sequence encodes CASSSGTGFAYEQYF. Using reference TRBV7-2 and TRBJ2-7 for the parts outside the CDR3, the full variable domain is GAGVSQSPSNKVTEKGKDVELRCDPISGHTALYWYRQSLGQGLEFLIYFQGNSAPDKSGLPSDRFSAERTGGSVSTLTIQRTQQEDSAVYLCASSSGTGFAYEQYFGPGTRLTVT.

The genes are TRBV18 and TRBJ2-2; D is unclear. Between the trimmed V and J ends, which lost 3 bases and 1 base, there was a span of 6 bases. CDR1 and CDR2 (germline): KGHSH, LQKENI. This CDR3 is 14 amino acids long. The CDR3 coding sequence is TGTGCCAGCTCACCGTTCAGGAACACCGGGGAGCTGTTTTTT. This translates into CASSPFRNTGELFF. The variable domain in full, with the rest retrieved from reference TRBV18 and TRBJ2-2, is NAGVMQNPRHLVRRRGQEARLRCSPMKGHSHVYWYRQLPEEGLKFMVYLQKENIIDESGMPKERFSAEFPKEGPSILRIQQVVRGDSAAYFCASSPFRNTGELFFGEGSRLTVL.

This rearrangement joins TRBV27 to TRBJ2-2; TRBD2 matches at 12 bases. With 6 bases clipped from V and 0 bases from J, the junction kept 8 bases outside the gene matches. The CDR3 runs to 18 residues. The germline gives CDR1 MNHEY, CDR2 SMNVEV (reference sequence). The CDR3 nucleotides read TGTGCCAGCAGGTTACTAGCGGGGGGCTTAACGAACACCGGGGAGCTGTTTTTT. Its protein product is CASRLLAGGLTNTGELFF.

This chain uses TRBV18 with TRBJ1-1; 7 bases are a match to TRBD1. V lost 5 bases to trimming and J lost 5 bases; unmatched junction nucleotides: 8. The CDR3 is 14 residues long. Germline V CDR1 and CDR2: KGHSH, LQKENI. DNA of the CDR3: TGTGCCAGCTCAACACAGGGGTTAGGTACTGAAGCTTTCTTT. Amino acid sequence: CASSTQGLGTEAFF.

This clone has just a few counts. V usage is TRBV4-1 and J usage is TRBJ2-2; perhaps TRBD1 as D (6 bases). This CDR3 spans 16 amino acids. The V gene lost 4 bases and the J gene lost 2 bases, with 14 bases spanning the gap. The germline gives CDR1 MGHRA, CDR2 YSYEKL. The CDR3 nucleotides read TGCGCCAGCAGCCTCCGGACAGTGTTCAACACCGGGGAGCTGTTTTTT. Translating it yields CASSLRTVFNTGELFF.

This chain uses TRBV7-2 with TRBJ2-7; perhaps TRBD2 as D (5 bases). V lost 1 base and J lost 5, with 12 bases in between. CDR3 length equals 14 residues. Germline CDR1 reads SGHTA; CDR2 reads FQGNSA. The CDR3 here is CASSLEQPSHEQYF. The CDR3 DNA follows: TGTGCCAGCAGCTTAGAACAGCCTAGCCACGAGCAGTACTTC.

V and J are TRBV6-1 and TRBJ1-1; maybe TRBD1 (5 bases). Trimming removed 3 bases at V and 5 bases at J, with 16 bases between. This CDR3 is built from 15 residues. Per germline, CDR1 MNHNS and CDR2 SASEGT. CDR3 bases: TGTGCCAGCAGTGAGTGGGGGGGAATTGGGACTGAAGCTTTCTTT. Its protein is CASSEWGGIGTEAFF.